These 10 T cell receptor beta chains were sequenced from one sample in a study of cytomegalovirus exposure and HLA in healthy donors. The primer mix had 60 Vbeta and 13 Jbeta primers. Profiled with immunoSEQ multiplex PCR; TCRdb holds only in-frame clones, not every one. The sample has roughly 78,000 clones, and its top ten clones hold roughly 0.8%. The sequenced material came from PBMCs. The receptor source for this set is a boy under 18 in good health and CMV-seronegative.

Worth noting for this clone: Other DNA sequences in this sample translate to the same CDR3. V gene TRBV19 combines with J gene TRBJ1-5, with D maybe TRBD1 (5 bases). Trimming stripped 9 bases from V and 5 bases from J, with 11 bases between. Germline CDR1 and CDR2: LNHDA and SQIVND (reference sequence). The CDR3 runs to 12 residues. For the CDR3, the DNA is TGTGCCAGCGCCCGGGGGGATCAGCCCCAGCATTTT. Its protein is CASARGDQPQHF. Complete variable domain (other parts from reference TRBV19 and TRBJ1-5): DGGITQSPKYLFRKEGQNVTLSCEQNLNHDAMYWYRQDPGQGLRLIYYSQIVNDFQKGDIAEGYSVSREKKESFPLTVTSAQKNPTAFYLCASARGDQPQHFGDGTRLSIL.

The chain joins TRBV6-1 to TRBJ1-1; TRBD1 agrees at 9 bases. J gave up 3 bases and V 5 bases, and 4 bases lay outside the gene matches. Germline CDR1 MNHNS, CDR2 SASEGT. The CDR3 sequence is 14 residues long. CDR3 loop: CASSNRQGDTEAFF. The DNA for the CDR3 is TGTGCCAGCAGTAACCGACAGGGGGACACTGAAGCTTTCTTT.

Concerning this clone itself: The sample has other DNA sequences that encode this CDR3 too. CDR3 sequence (DNA): TGTGCCAGTCGGGGAGAGACCCAGTACTTC. Its protein is CASRGETQYF. The gene calls are TRBV27 and TRBJ2-5; D perhaps matches TRBD2 (5 bases). CDR3 size: 10 residues. The germline CDR1 and CDR2 sequences are MNHEY and SMNVEV (reference sequence). V lost 9 bases to trimming and J lost 4 bases, with 6 bases between them.

The chain is built from TRBV2 and TRBJ2-7; 8 nucleotides match TRBD1. The J segment lost 3 bases and the V segment lost 4 bases, leaving 8 bases of the junction unmatched. The CDR3 runs to 15 residues. The germline V gene encodes CDR1 SNHLY and CDR2 FYNNEI. CDR3 sequence (DNA): TGTGCCAGCAGTGTGGGACAGGCAATCTTCTACGAGCAGTACTTC. Encoded protein: CASSVGQAIFYEQYF.

The rearrangement links TRBV6-1 to TRBJ2-7; no definite D call. V shed 2 bases and J shed 6 bases, with 2 bases lying between them. Germline assignment: CDR1 MNHNS and CDR2 SASEGT. The CDR3 has 10 amino acids. Here the CDR3 DNA reads TGTGCCAGCAGTGAACTCGAGCAGTACTTC. Residues: CASSELEQYF.

The chain couples TRBV7-9 to TRBJ1-5; tentative D call: TRBD1 (6 bases). The CDR3 covers 16 residues. Germline V gives CDR1 SEHNR, CDR2 FQNEAQ (reference sequence). Trimming took off 0 bases at V and 2 bases at J, with 11 bases between the two ends. CDR3 loop: CASSLAGGGGNQPQHF. CDR3 bases: TGTGCCAGCAGCTTAGCGGGAGGGGGTGGCAATCAGCCCCAGCATTTT.

This chain's CDR3 is CASSQDIGAAYEQYF. CDR3 bases: TGCGCCAGCAGCCAAGACATAGGGGCCGCCTACGAGCAGTACTTC. The J gene is TRBJ2-7, the V gene TRBV4-3; D is perhaps TRBD1 (5 bases). Deletions cut 0 bases from V and 2 bases from J, with 11 bases between. The CDR3 is 15 amino acids. Germline CDR1 LGHNA, CDR2 YSLEER.

The rearrangement uses TRBV7-8 and TRBJ2-7; 9 bases map to TRBD2. This CDR3 region has 16 residues. Germline trimming cut 2 bases from V and 3 bases from J; bases unmatched to any gene: 8. Looked up from germline, CDR1 is SGHVS and CDR2 is FQNEAQ. CDR3 sequence reads: CASSLMAGGDIYEQYF. The DNA for the CDR3 is TGTGCCAGCAGCTTAATGGCGGGAGGGGATATCTACGAGCAGTACTTC.

The rearrangement uses TRBV25-1 and TRBJ2-7, with D possibly TRBD2 on 6 matching bases. The CDR3 sequence is 14 residues long. Trimming took 3 bases from V and 4 from J, leaving 13 bases between them. In germline, CDR1 is MGHDK, CDR2 SYGVNS. The CDR3 is CASSDTLGGYEQYF. DNA of the CDR3: TGTGCCAGCAGTGATACTTTGGGAGGATACGAGCAGTACTTC.

CDR3 residues: CASSQDIPTYEQYF. DNA of the CDR3: TGCGCCAGCAGCCAAGACATCCCCACCTACGAGCAGTACTTC. The gene calls are TRBV4-1 and TRBJ2-7; no clear D gene. V gave up 0 bases and J gave up 2 bases, with 8 bases separating them. The CDR3 loop spans 14 amino acids. Looked up from germline, CDR1 is MGHRA and CDR2 is YSYEKL.